The TCR beta chain under discussion was sequenced for a study of blood T cell repertoires in COVID-19. Study overall: Sites in the United States, Italy and Spain provided acute and convalescent COVID-19 samples.

Clones were read by immunoSEQ multiplex PCR, and TCRdb kept only the in-frame ones, dropping some. The profile shows about 290,000 clones, about 82% of them singletons. The sequence was obtained from a woman aged 45-60 years with active or convalescent COVID-19. Specimen: peripheral blood.

CDR3 nucleotide sequence: TGTGCCAGCAGAGGACAGGGGAGCTATGGCTACACCTTC. Residues: CASRGQGSYGYTF. The J gene is TRBJ1-2, the V gene TRBV12-3 or TRBV12-4; TRBD1 agrees at 9 bases. J was trimmed by 4 bases and V by 6 bases; bases with no gene match: 3. The CDR3 has 13 residues.